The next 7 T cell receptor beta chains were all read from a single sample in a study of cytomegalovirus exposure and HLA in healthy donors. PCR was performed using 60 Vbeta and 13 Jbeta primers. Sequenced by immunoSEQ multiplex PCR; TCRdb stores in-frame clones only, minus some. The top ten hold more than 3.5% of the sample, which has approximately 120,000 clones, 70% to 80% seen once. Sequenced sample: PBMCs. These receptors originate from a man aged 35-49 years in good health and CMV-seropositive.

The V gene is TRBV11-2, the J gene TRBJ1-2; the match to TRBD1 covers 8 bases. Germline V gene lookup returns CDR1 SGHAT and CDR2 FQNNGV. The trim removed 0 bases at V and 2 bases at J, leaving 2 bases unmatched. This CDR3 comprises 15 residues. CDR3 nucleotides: TGTGCCAGCAGCTTAGATAGGACAGGGAACTATGGCTACACCTTC. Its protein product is CASSLDRTGNYGYTF.

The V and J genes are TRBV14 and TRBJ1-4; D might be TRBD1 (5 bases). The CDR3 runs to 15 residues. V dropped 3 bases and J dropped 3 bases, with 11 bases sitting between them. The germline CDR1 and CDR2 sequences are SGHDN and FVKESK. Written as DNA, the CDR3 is TGTGCCAGCAGCCATCGTCGACAGCCTAATGAAAAACTGTTTTTT. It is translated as CASSHRRQPNEKLFF.

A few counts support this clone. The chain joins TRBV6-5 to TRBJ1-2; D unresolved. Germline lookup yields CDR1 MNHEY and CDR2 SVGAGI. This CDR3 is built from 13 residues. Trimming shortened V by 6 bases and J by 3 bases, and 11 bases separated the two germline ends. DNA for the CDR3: TGTGCCAGCAGACCCGACGGAGACTATGGCTACACCTTC. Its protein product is CASRPDGDYGYTF.

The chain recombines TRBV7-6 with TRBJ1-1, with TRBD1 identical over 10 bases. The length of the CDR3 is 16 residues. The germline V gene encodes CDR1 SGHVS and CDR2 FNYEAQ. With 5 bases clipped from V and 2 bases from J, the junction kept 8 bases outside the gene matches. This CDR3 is CASSHLRDRGNTEAFF. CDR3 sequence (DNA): TGTGCCAGCAGCCACCTCCGGGACAGGGGCAACACTGAAGCTTTCTTT.

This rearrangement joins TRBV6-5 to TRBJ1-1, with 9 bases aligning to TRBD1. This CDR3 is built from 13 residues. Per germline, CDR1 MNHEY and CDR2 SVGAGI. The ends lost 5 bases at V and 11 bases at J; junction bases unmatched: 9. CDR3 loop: CASSHPGTGNAFF. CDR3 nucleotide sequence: TGTGCCAGCAGTCACCCCGGGACAGGGAATGCTTTCTTT.

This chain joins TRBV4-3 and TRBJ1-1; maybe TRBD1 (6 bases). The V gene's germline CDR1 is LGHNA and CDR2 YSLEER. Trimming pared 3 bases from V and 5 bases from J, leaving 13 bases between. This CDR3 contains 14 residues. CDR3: CASSHGGLVTEAFF. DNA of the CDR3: TGCGCCAGCAGCCACGGGGGGCTCGTAACTGAAGCTTTCTTT.

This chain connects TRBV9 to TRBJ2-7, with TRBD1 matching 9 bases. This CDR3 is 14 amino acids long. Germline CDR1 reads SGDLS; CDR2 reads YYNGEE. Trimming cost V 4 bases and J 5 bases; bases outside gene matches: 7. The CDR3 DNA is TGTGCCAGCAGCCCTCGGGACAGGGAAAACGAGCAGTACTTC. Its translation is CASSPRDRENEQYF.